This T cell receptor beta chain was sequenced in a study of T-cell reconstitution after alpha-beta-depleted transplantation in children. Per the germline V gene, CDR1 is MNHEY and CDR2 is SVGEGT. Trimming stripped 2 bases from V and 4 bases from J, with 6 bases between. The CDR3 covers 12 residues. During its preparation, the TCRbeta library received unique molecular identifiers. MiXCR, applied by TCRdb to the PCR reads, yields one record per CDR3 protein. The sample yields some 340,000 distinct CDR3 sequences, 10% to 13% seen once. This clonotype was sampled from a human donor who donated a stem cell graft to a child with acute lymphoblastic leukemia. The chain recombines TRBV6-2 or TRBV6-3 with TRBJ2-7, with D unresolved. Sample: PBMCs from the stem cell graft donor, taken from the stem cell graft. CDR3 bases: TGTGCCAGCAGTTACCCAGAGTACGAGCAGTACTTC. Protein: CASSYPEYEQYF.